The subject of this entry is one T cell receptor (beta chain). Its cognate antigen has yet to be identified. Within one base of it there is no much larger clone, and no base qualities were kept. This specimen belongs to a study of OX40 agonist ivuxolimab in advanced cancers. As for the study more broadly: The costimulatory receptor OX40 (CD134) was targeted by ivuxolimab, a fully human IgG2 agonistic monoclonal antibody. Intravenous ivuxolimab was administered to patients every 2 weeks at six dose levels: 0.01, 0.1, 0.3, 1.5, 3 and 10 mg/kg. The purpose of peripheral TCRbeta sequencing was to test whether ivuxolimab changed TCR sequence diversity and led to clonal T-cell expansion. Among the roughly 52 dose-escalation patients, some 19 had hepatocellular carcinoma, 15 or so melanoma, 9 renal cell carcinoma and 9 head and neck cancer. Partial responses were achieved by three dose-escalation patients, of whom one had hepatocellular carcinoma and two had cutaneous melanoma. The paper covers the monotherapy dose-escalation part of the phase I ivuxolimab trial, which included N ≈ 54 patients. Prior anti-PD-1, anti-PD-L1 or anti-CTLA-4 therapy was permitted, and about two fifths of dose-escalation patients had received checkpoint inhibitors. In the dose-escalation cohort, roughly 82% of patients were male, and the mean age was roughly 60 years with a range of roughly 23 to 90. Results the study describes overall, beyond this receptor: After ivuxolimab, more expanded clones were found on average in CD8+ T cells than in CD4+ T cells. Low levels of normalized T-cell clonal expansion were also seen in some nonresponding patients. In partial responders in the 0.1-3.0 mg/kg groups, normalized peripheral clonal expansion was found to be among the lowest, especially among CD8+ T cells. Which antigens the clonally expanded peripheral T cells were specific for was not determined. At doses of 0.1 to 3.0 mg/kg, clonal expansion of both CD4+ and CD8+ blood T cells was observed from baseline to week 6.

For sequencing of the TCRbeta CDR3 region, genomic DNA was extracted from the sorted cells. TCRbeta CDR3 regions were sequenced using the immunoSEQ Assay. TCRdb took this table from immuneACCESS and kept in-frame rearrangements with V and J called. Such tables lack part of the clones; where checked against another copy, unresolved V genes explain under half of the gap, and the rest is unexplained. The sample records under 85,000 clones, about 94% of which are singletons. In total, the top ten clones hold less than 7% of the sample. From the cysteine up to the phenylalanine, the CDR3 has a length of 14 residues. Just the 42-base CDR3 DNA is kept, in frame starting at base 1. Trimming accounts for 2 bases at V and 4 bases at J, while the number of junction bases matched to no gene is 2. The germline V gene sets CDR1 to MNHEY and CDR2 to SVGAGI. The trial excluded patients who had a history of autoimmune disease or were on systemic immunosuppression. Peripheral blood for TCR sequencing was collected from all dose cohorts at baseline, on cycle 4 day 1, and on cycle 7 day 1. Samples were obtained from an open-label, multicenter, first-in-human phase I dose-escalation trial of ivuxolimab. Adults with locally advanced or metastatic head and neck squamous cell, hepatocellular, melanoma or renal cell carcinoma were enrolled in the trial. Before TCR sequencing, CD4+ T cells and CD8+ T cells were sorted from peripheral blood as separate populations.

The sequencing used CD4+ or CD8+ T cells sorted from blood, collected in a trial of the OX40 agonist ivuxolimab. The chain was built from TRBV6-5 and TRBJ1-2, with 9 junctional bases fitting TRBD1. This TCR was sampled from an adult with an advanced solid tumor such as melanoma, head and neck, liver or kidney cancer. Read as DNA, the sequence is TGTGCCAGCAGTTACCTGGACAGGGGCTATGGCTACACCTTC. It translates as CASSYLDRGYGYTF.